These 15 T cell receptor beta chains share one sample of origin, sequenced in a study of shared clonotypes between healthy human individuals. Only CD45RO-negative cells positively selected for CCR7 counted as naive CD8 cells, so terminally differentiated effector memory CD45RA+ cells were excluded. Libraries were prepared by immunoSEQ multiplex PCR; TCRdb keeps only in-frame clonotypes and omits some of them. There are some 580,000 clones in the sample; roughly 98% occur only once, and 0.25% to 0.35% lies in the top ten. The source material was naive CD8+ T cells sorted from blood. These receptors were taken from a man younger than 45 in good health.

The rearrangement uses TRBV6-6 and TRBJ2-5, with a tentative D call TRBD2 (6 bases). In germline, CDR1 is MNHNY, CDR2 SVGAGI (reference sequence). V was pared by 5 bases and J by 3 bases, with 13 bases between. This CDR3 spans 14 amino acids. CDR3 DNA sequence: TGTGCCAGCAGTCCCCAGCGGGTCGAAGAGACCCAGTACTTC. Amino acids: CASSPQRVEETQYF.

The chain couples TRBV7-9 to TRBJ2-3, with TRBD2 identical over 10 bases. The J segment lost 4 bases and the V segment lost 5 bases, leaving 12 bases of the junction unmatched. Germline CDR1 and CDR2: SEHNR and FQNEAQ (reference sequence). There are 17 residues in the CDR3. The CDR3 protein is CASSPLPAGGPADTQYF. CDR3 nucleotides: TGTGCCAGCAGCCCATTACCAGCGGGAGGGCCTGCAGATACGCAGTATTTT.

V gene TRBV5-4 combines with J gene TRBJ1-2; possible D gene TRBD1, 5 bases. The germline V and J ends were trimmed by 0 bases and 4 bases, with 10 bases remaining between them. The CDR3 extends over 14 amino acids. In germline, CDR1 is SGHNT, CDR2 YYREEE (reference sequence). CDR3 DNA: TGTGCCAGCAGCTTGGGCAGGGCGGGCTATGGCTACACCTTC. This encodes CASSLGRAGYGYTF.

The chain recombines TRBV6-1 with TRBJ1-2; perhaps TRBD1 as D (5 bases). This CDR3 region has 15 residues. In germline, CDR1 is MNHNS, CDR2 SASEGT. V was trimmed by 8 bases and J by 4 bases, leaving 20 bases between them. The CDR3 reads CASFTFRQNGYGYTF. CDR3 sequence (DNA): TGTGCCAGCTTCACATTTCGACAGAACGGCTATGGCTACACCTTC.

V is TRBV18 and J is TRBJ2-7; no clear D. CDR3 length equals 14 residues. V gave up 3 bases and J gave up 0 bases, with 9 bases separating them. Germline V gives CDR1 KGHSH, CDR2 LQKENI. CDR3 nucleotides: TGTGCCAGCTCACCCGCCGGCAGCTCCTACGAGCAGTACTTC. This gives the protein CASSPAGSSYEQYF.

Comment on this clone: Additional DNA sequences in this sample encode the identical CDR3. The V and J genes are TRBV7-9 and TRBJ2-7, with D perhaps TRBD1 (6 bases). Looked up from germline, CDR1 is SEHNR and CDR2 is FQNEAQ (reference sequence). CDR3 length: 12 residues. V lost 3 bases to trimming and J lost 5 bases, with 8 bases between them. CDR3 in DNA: TGTGCCAGCAGCTTCGAGGGGGACGAGCAGTACTTC. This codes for CASSFEGDEQYF.

As DNA, the CDR3 is TGTGCCAGCAGCCCAGGAGCGGGGTGGTACGAGCAGTACTTC. Its translation: CASSPGAGWYEQYF. This chain links TRBV7-6 with TRBJ2-7, with 7 bases aligning to TRBD2. CDR3 length equals 14 residues. Trimming removed 5 bases from V and 4 bases from J; junction bases left unmatched: 8. Germline V gene data show CDR1 as SGHVS and CDR2 as FNYEAQ.

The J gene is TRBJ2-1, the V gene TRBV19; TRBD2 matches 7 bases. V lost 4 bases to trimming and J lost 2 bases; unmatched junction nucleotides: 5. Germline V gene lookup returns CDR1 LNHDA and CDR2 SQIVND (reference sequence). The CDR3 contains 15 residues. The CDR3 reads CASSRSSGPYNEQFF. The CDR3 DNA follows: TGTGCCAGTAGTAGGTCTAGCGGCCCCTACAATGAGCAGTTCTTC. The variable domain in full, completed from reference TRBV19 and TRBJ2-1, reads DGGITQSPKYLFRKEGQNVTLSCEQNLNHDAMYWYRQDPGQGLRLIYYSQIVNDFQKGDIAEGYSVSREKKESFPLTVTSAQKNPTAFYLCASSRSSGPYNEQFFGPGTRLTVL.

CDR3 protein: CASSPQGRGNTGELFF. The CDR3, as DNA: TGTGCCAGCAGCCCCCAGGGTAGGGGCAACACCGGGGAGCTGTTTTTT. V usage is TRBV7-9 and J usage is TRBJ2-2; D possibly corresponds to TRBD1 (5 bases). With 5 bases removed from V and 2 bases from J, the gap between germline ends came to 15 bases. The CDR3 contains 16 residues. Germline assignment: CDR1 SEHNR and CDR2 FQNEAQ (reference sequence).

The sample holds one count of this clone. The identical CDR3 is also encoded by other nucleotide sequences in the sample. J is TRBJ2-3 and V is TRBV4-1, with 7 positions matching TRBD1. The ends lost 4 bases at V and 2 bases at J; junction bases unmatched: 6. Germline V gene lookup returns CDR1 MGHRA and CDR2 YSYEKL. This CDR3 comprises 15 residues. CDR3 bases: TGCGCCAGCAGCCTTCGGGACAGCTTCACAGATACGCAGTATTTT. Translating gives CASSLRDSFTDTQYF.

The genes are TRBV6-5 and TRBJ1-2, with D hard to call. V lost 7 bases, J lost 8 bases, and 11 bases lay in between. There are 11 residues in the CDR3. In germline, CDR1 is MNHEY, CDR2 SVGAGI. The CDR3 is CASTPGRGYTF. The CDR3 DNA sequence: TGTGCCAGCACGCCGGGCCGGGGCTACACCTTC.

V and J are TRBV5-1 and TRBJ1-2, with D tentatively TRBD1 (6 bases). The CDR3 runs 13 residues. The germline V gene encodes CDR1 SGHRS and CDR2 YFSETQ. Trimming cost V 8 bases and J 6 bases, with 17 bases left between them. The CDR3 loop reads CASTAGHRDGYTF. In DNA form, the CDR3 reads TGCGCCAGTACGGCTGGTCACAGGGATGGCTACACCTTC.

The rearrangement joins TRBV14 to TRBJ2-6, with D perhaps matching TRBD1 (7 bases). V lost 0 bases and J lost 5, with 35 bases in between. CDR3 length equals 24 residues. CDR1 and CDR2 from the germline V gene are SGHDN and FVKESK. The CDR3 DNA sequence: TGTGCCAGCAGCCAAGATAGGAGGGACAGAGAGCGGAGGGATGCCTCTGGGAGGGCCAACGTCCTGACTTTC. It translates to CASSQDRRDRERRDASGRANVLTF.

The CDR3: CASGGNGGEQFF. DNA of the CDR3: TGTGCCAGCGGGGGGAACGGCGGTGAGCAGTTCTTC. The V call is TRBV6-5, the J call TRBJ2-1, with TRBD2 as a possible D gene (6 bases). Germline V CDR1 and CDR2: MNHEY, SVGAGI. The CDR3 is 12 residues long. Trimming cost V 8 bases and J 9 bases, with 14 bases left between them.

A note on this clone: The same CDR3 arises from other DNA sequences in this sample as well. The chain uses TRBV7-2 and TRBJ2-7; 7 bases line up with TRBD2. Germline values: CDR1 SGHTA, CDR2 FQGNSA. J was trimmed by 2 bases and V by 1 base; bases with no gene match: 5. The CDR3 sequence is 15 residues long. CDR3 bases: TGTGCCAGCAGCTTAGGCCTAGCGGAAACCTACGAGCAGTACTTC. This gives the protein CASSLGLAETYEQYF.